Given below is one T cell receptor beta chain in context. The antigen is not known. Sequencing was performed with immunoSEQ multiplex PCR; in TCRdb, only in-frame clones are kept and a portion is missing. The sample shows 130,000 or so clones, 90% of them seen only once. The data were taken from a study of cytomegalovirus exposure and HLA in healthy donors. Study-level points and caveats: Both high specificity and high sensitivity reportedly marked the classifier's diagnosis of cytomegalovirus status. Specificity for CMV antigens was confirmed in vitro for a few of the CMV-associated chains.

The CDR3 consists of 16 residues. Germline values: CDR1 SGHVT, CDR2 SQSDAQ. Germline trimming cut 4 bases from V and 4 bases from J; bases unmatched to any gene: 9. The clonotype was recovered from a woman aged 25 to 39 in good health and CMV-seropositive. V gene TRBV7-4 combines with J gene TRBJ2-7, with 11 bases identical to TRBD1. The sequencing sample was made of PBMCs. Here the CDR3 DNA reads TGTGCCAGCAGCTCGTTGGACAGGGGGCGCCCGTACGAGCAGTACTTC. This gives the protein CASSSLDRGRPYEQYF. Full variable domain (outside the CDR3, taken from reference TRBV7-4 and TRBJ2-7): GAGVSQSPRYKVAKRGRDVALRCDSISGHVTLYWYRQTLGQGSEVLTYSQSDAQRDKSGRPSGRFSAERPERSVSTLKIQRTEQGDSAVYLCASSSLDRGRPYEQYFGPGTRLTVT.